A single sample gave rise to the 15 T cell receptor beta chains below, sequenced in a study of blood T cells in healthy people across ages. Combining a sample-barcoded 5' primer with a J-beta primer mix, a second PCR ran for about 7 to 11 cycles. TCRdb re-analysed the 5' RACE reads in MiXCR, keeping a single row per CDR3 protein. This table has over a million distinct CDR3 sequences, approximately 42% appearing once. Material: blood. All receptors derive from a woman under 30 in good health.

This clonotype was counted a few times. The rearrangement links TRBV10-2 to TRBJ2-7; D remains ambiguous. Trimming took 3 bases from V and 5 from J, leaving 11 bases between them. Germline loops: CDR1 WSHSY, CDR2 SAAADI. This CDR3 is 13 amino acids long. CDR3 sequence reads: CASSDTKADEQYF. The CDR3 DNA follows: TGCGCCAGCAGTGATACGAAGGCGGACGAGCAGTACTTC.

The chain has TRBV7-2 and TRBJ2-7, with no clear D. Deletions cut 3 bases from V and 7 bases from J, with 13 bases between. CDR1 SGHTA and CDR2 FQGNSA come from the germline V gene. The CDR3 is made up of 13 amino acids. The CDR3 protein is CASSLLNYNEQYF. The CDR3 bases are TGTGCCAGCAGCTTGCTTAACTACAATGAGCAGTACTTC.

The chain joins TRBV20-1 to TRBJ2-7, with 14 bases identical to TRBD2. Unmatched junction bases numbered 1, after V lost 5 bases and J lost 4 bases. The CDR3 is 13 residues long. Looked up from germline, CDR1 is DFQATT and CDR2 is SNEGSKA (reference sequence). The CDR3 here is CSAWTSGRYEQYF. DNA for the CDR3: TGCAGTGCTTGGACTAGCGGGAGGTACGAGCAGTACTTC.

The gene calls are TRBV20-1 and TRBJ2-7; D gene ambiguous. The length of the CDR3 is 15 residues. Germline CDR1 reads DFQATT; CDR2 reads SNEGSKA (reference sequence). V lost 6 bases and J 0 bases, leaving 18 bases between the germline ends. As DNA, the CDR3 is TGCAGTGCCAAGATATTGGACCAGAGCTCCTACGAGCAGTACTTC. Translating it yields CSAKILDQSSYEQYF.

As concerns this clonotype: Sequence at one end of the junction differs from germline and may be a read error. The genes are TRBV20-1 and TRBJ1-5; the D gene is possibly TRBD1 (5 bases). The V gene's germline CDR1 is DFQATT and CDR2 SNEGSKA (reference sequence). The CDR3 runs to 12 residues. CDR3 sequence: CSAREGPQAQHF. In DNA, the CDR3 is TGCAGTGCTAGGGAGGGGCCTCAGGCCCAGCATTTT.

The V gene is TRBV20-1, the J gene TRBJ2-3, with D maybe TRBD2 (7 bases). The germline CDR1 and CDR2 sequences are DFQATT and SNEGSKA (reference sequence). The CDR3 contains 14 residues. V lost 6 bases and J lost 6, with 19 bases in between. The chain's CDR3 is CSAGASGPGDTQYF. DNA of the CDR3: TGCAGTGCGGGGGCTAGCGGCCCGGGTGATACGCAGTATTTT.

The J gene is TRBJ1-6, the V gene TRBV28, with TRBD1 as a possible D gene (5 bases). Germline-derived CDR1 and CDR2 are MDHEN and SYDVKM. Trimming pared 2 bases from V and 7 bases from J, leaving 12 bases between. This CDR3 contains 15 residues. CDR3 protein: CASSLDGTLNSPLHF. In nucleotides, the CDR3 is TGTGCCAGCAGTTTAGATGGGACGTTAAATTCACCCCTCCACTTT.

This sequence joins TRBV7-9 and TRBJ2-2, with 8 bases identical to TRBD1. The CDR3 runs to 16 residues. Losses at the gene ends were 3 bases for V and 4 bases for J; bases not matched to a gene: 7. The germline V gene has CDR1 SEHNR and CDR2 FQNEAQ (reference sequence). In DNA, the CDR3 is TGTGCCAGCAGCTTCTTTACAGGGGGACTCACCGGGGAGCTGTTTTTT. Its protein product is CASSFFTGGLTGELFF.

DNA of the CDR3: TGTGCCAGCCCCAGAGACGGGGGACGGATCTATGGCTACACCTTC. Its translation is CASPRDGGRIYGYTF. The J gene is TRBJ1-2, the V gene TRBV27, with D possibly being TRBD1 (5 bases). The CDR3 consists of 15 residues. CDR1 and CDR2 from the germline V gene are MNHEY and SMNVEV (reference sequence). V dropped 8 bases and J dropped 4 bases, with 20 bases sitting between them.

The chain couples TRBV20-1 to TRBJ2-7, with D unresolved. V lost 0 bases and J 0 bases, leaving 6 bases between the germline ends. Per germline, CDR1 DFQATT and CDR2 SNEGSKA (reference sequence). This CDR3 comprises 13 residues. CDR3 residues: CSARDTVSYEQYF. In DNA, the CDR3 is TGCAGTGCTAGAGATACGGTCTCCTACGAGCAGTACTTC.

This chain joins TRBV21-1 and TRBJ2-7; the table's D call, TRBD2, was not checked against the DNA. TRBV21-1 is a pseudogene locus. The length of the CDR3 is 16 residues. The CDR3 DNA is TGTGCCAGCCCCCTATCCGGGACTAGCGTCCCCTACGAGCAGTACTTC. It yields the protein CASPLSGTSVPYEQYF.

The chain employs TRBV29-1 and TRBJ2-5; D possibly corresponds to TRBD1 (6 bases). V was pared by 4 bases and J by 11 bases, with 20 bases between. The CDR3 consists of 13 residues. CDR1 and CDR2 from the germline V gene are SQVTM and ANQGSEA. The CDR3 DNA follows: TGCAGCGTTGTGGGGGCGGTCCGGCATGAGCAGTACTTC. Translated: CSVVGAVRHEQYF.

The CDR3 spells CASSLGSRIDEQFF. For the CDR3, the DNA is TGTGCCAGCAGCTTAGGATCCAGGATCGATGAGCAGTTCTTC. V gene TRBV7-2 combines with J gene TRBJ2-1, with unresolved D. The V gene lost 1 base and the J gene lost 8 bases, with 12 bases spanning the gap. Germline CDR1 SGHTA, CDR2 FQGNSA. This CDR3 is 14 amino acids long.

The CDR3 bases are TGTGCCAGCAGACCCGGGACTAGCGTACTCTACGAGCAGTACTTC. This encodes CASRPGTSVLYEQYF. The chain couples TRBV7-2 to TRBJ2-7; 10 positions agree with TRBD2. There are 15 residues in the CDR3. The germline gives CDR1 SGHTA, CDR2 FQGNSA. Trimming at V came to 6 bases and at J to 3 bases, leaving 8 bases not matched to a gene.

The chain carries TRBV20-1 and TRBJ1-5; D is possibly TRBD1 (5 bases). CDR1 and CDR2 from the germline V gene are DFQATT and SNEGSKA (reference sequence). This CDR3 comprises 13 residues. As DNA, the CDR3 is TGCAGCCTAGACATCGGGGGGAATCAGCCCCAGCATTTT. It translates to CSLDIGGNQPQHF.